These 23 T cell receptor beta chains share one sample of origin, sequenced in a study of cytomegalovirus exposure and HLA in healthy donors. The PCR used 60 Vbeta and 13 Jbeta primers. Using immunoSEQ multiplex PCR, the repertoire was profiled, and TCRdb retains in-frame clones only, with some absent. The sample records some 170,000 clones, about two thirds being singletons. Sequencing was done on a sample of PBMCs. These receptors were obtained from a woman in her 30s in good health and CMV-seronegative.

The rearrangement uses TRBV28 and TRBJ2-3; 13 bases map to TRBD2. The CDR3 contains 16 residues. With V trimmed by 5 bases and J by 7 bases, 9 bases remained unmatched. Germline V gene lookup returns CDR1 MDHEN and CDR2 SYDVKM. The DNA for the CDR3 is TGTGCCAGCAGTCCTCCGGGACTAGCGGGACGGTATACGCAGTATTTT. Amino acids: CASSPPGLAGRYTQYF. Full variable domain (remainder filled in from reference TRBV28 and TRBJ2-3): DVKVTQSSRYLVKRTGEKVFLECVQDMDHENMFWYRQDPGLGLRLIYFSYDVKMKEKGDIPEGYSVSREKKERFSLILESASTNQTSMYLCASSPPGLAGRYTQYFGPGTRLTVL.

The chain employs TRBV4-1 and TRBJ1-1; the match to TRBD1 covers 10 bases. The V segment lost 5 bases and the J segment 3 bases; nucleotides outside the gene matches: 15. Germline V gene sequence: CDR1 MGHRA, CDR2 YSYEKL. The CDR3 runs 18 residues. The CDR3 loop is CASSGNPGTGADYTEAFF. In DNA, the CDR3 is TGCGCCAGCAGCGGCAACCCCGGGACAGGGGCTGACTACACTGAAGCTTTCTTT.

This CDR3 is CACISGRGIRFYEQYF. In nucleotides, the CDR3 is TGTGCCTGCATCTCAGGTCGCGGGATCCGGTTCTACGAGCAGTACTTC. The V gene is TRBV30, the J gene TRBJ2-7; D possibly corresponds to TRBD2 (6 bases). Germline CDR1 and CDR2: GTSNPN and SVGIG (reference sequence). This CDR3 spans 16 amino acids. Between the trimmed V and J ends, which lost 6 bases and 3 bases, there was a span of 24 bases.

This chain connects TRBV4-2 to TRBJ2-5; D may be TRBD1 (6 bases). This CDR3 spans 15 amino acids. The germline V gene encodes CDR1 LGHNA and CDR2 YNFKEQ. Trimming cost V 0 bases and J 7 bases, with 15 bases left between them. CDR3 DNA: TGTGCCAGCAGCCAAGATCATCAGGGGTTGGCGACCCAGTACTTC. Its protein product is CASSQDHQGLATQYF.

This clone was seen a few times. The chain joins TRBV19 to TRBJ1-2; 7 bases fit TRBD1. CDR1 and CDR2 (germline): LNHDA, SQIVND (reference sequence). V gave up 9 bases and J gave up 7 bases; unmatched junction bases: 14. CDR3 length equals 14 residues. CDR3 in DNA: TGTGCCAGCAGACCCGGGACAGAGGAGGGTGGCTACACCTTC. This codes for CASRPGTEEGGYTF.

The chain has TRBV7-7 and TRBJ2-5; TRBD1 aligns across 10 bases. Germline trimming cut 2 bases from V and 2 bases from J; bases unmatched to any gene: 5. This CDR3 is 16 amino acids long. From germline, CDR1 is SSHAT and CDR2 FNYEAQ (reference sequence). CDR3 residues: CASSLLTGGEQETQYF. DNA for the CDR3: TGTGCCAGCAGCTTACTGACAGGGGGCGAGCAAGAGACCCAGTACTTC. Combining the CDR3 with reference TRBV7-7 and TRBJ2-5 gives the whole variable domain GAGVSQSPRYKVTKRGQDVTLRCDPISSHATLYWYQQALGQGPEFLTYFNYEAQPDKSGLPSDRFSAERPEGSISTLTIQRTEQRDSAMYRCASSLLTGGEQETQYFGPGTRLLVL.

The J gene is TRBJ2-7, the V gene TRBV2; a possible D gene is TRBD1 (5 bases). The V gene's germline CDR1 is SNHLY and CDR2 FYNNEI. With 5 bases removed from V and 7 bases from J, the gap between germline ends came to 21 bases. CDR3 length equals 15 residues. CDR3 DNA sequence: TGTGCCAGCAGTATAACGGACATCCCTAGTGGGGAGCAGTACTTC. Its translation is CASSITDIPSGEQYF. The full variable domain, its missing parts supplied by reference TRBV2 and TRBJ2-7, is EPEVTQTPSHQVTQMGQEVILRCVPISNHLYFYWYRQILGQKVEFLVSFYNNEISEKSEIFDDQFSVERPDGSNFTLKIRSTKLEDSAMYFCASSITDIPSGEQYFGPGTRLTVT.

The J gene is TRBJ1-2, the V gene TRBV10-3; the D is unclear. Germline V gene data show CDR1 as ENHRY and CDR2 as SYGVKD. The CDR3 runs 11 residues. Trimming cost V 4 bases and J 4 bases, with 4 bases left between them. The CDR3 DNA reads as TGTGCCATCAGTGGCGGCTATGGCTACACCTTC. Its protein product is CAISGGYGYTF.

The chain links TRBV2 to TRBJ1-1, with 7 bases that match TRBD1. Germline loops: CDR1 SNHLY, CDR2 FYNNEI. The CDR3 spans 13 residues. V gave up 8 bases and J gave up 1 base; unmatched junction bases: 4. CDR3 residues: CASGGTANTEAFF. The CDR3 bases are TGTGCCAGCGGGGGGACAGCGAACACTGAAGCTTTCTTT.

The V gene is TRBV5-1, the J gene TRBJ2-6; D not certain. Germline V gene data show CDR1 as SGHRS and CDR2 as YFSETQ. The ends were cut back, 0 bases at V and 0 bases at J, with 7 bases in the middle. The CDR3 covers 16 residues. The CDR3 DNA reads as TGCGCCAGCAGCTTGGCTCCGGTCTCTGGGGCCAACGTCCTGACTTTC. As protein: CASSLAPVSGANVLTF.

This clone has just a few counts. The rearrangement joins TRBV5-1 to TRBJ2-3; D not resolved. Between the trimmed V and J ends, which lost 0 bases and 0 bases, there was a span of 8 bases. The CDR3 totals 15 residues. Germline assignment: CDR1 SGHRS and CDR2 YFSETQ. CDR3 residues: CASSLDLSSTDTQYF. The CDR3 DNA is TGCGCCAGCAGCTTGGACCTATCTAGCACAGATACGCAGTATTTT.

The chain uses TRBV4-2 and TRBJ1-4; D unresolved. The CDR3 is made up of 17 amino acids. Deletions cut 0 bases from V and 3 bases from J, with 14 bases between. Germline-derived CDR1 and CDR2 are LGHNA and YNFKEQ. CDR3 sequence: CASSQEPSRSANEKLFF. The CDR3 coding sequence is TGTGCCAGCAGCCAAGAACCCTCGAGGAGCGCTAATGAAAAACTGTTTTTT.

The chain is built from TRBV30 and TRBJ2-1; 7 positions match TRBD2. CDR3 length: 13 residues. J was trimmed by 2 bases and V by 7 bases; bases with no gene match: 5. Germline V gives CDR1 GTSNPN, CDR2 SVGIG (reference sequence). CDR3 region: CASSSGTYNEQFF. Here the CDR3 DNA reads TGTGCCTCTTCTAGCGGAACCTACAATGAGCAGTTCTTC.

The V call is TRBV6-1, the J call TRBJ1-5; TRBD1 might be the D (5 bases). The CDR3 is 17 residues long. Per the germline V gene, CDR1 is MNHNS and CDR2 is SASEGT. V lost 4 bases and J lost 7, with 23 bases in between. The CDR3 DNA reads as TGTGCCAGCAGTGCCGAAGGGGTGTTTTTCGCGGGACAGCCCCAGCATTTT. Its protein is CASSAEGVFFAGQPQHF.

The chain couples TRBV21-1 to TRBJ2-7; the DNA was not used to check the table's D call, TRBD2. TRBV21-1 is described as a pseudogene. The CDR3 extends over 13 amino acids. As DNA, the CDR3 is TGTGCCAGCAGTGGTGTTATCGCATCCGGGGAGAACTTC. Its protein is CASSGVIASGENF.

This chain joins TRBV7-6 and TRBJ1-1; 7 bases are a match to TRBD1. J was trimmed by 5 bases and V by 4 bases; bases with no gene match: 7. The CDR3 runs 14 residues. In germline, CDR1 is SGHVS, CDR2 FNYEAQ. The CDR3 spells CASSSRQGGTEAFF. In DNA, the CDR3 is TGTGCCAGCAGCTCCCGACAGGGCGGTACTGAAGCTTTCTTT.

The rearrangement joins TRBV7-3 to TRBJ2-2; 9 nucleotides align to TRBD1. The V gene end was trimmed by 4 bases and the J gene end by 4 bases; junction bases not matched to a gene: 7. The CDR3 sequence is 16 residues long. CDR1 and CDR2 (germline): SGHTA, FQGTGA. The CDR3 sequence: CASSSPGQGGTGELFF. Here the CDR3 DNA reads TGTGCCAGCAGCTCCCCGGGACAGGGCGGCACCGGGGAGCTGTTTTTT.

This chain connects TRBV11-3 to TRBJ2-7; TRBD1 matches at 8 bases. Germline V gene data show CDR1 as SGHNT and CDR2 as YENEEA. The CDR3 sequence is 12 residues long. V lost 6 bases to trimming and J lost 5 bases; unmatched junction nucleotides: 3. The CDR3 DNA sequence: TGTGCCAGCAGTGACAGGGGTCACGAGCAGTACTTC. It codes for CASSDRGHEQYF.

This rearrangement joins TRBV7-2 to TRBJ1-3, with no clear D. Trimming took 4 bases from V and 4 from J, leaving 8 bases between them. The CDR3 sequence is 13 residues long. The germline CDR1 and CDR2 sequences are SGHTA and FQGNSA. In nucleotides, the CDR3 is TGTGCCAGCAGCTCCCTACAGGGAAACACCATATATTTT. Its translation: CASSSLQGNTIYF.

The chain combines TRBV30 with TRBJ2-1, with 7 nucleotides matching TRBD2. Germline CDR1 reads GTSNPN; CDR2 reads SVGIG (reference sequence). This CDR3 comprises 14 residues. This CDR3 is CASDREEFYNEQFF. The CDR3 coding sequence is TGTGCTTCAGACCGGGAGGAATTCTACAATGAGCAGTTCTTC.

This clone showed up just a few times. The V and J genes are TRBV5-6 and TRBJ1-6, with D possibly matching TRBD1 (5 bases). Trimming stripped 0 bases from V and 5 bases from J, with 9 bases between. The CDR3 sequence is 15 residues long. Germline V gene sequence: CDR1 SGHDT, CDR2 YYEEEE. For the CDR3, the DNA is TGTGCCAGCAGCTTGGCAGGACACGATAATTCACCCCTCCACTTT. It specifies CASSLAGHDNSPLHF.

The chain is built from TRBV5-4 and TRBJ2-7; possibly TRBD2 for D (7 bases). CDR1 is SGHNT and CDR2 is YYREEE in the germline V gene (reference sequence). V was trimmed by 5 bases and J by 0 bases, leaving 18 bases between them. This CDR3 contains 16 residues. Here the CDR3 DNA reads TGTGCCAGCAGGCGCTGGGGGGGCGCGAGCTCCTACGAGCAGTACTTC. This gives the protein CASRRWGGASSYEQYF.

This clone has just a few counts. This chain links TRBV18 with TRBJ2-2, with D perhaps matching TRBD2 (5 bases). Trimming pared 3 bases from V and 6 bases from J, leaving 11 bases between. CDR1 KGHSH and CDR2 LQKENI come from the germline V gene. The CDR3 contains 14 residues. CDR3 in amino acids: CASSPGTGSGELFF. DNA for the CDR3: TGTGCCAGCTCACCGGGAACGGGGTCCGGGGAGCTGTTTTTT.